Described below is a single TCR beta chain sequence and its context. The sample originates from a study of blood T cell repertoires in COVID-19. Study information: Spain, Italy and the United States supplied samples that represented acute and convalescent COVID-19. Sources were T cells, B-cell-depleted T cells, or PBMCs; the material itself was cDNA or gDNA.

CDR1 is DFQATT and CDR2 is SNEGSKA in the germline V gene (reference sequence). V lost 3 bases to trimming and J lost 3 bases; unmatched junction nucleotides: 8. This CDR3 region has 14 residues. In the original processing: Researchers report that nucleated cell counts were estimated from reference gene primer amplification. Here immunoSEQ multiplex PCR was the method, and the copy in TCRdb shows in-frame clones only, minus some. That table supplies the V and J calls and clone size; D and trimming were determined from the DNA. The sample includes about 190,000 clones, nearly 90% of them seen just once.

The chain has TRBV20-1 and TRBJ2-7, with TRBD1 identical over 7 bases. Sequenced input: peripheral blood. This clonotype was sampled from a woman between 40 and 50 years old who had recovered from COVID-19. In DNA form, the CDR3 reads TGCAGTGCTAGTTATCAGGCAGGGGGCTACGAGCAGTACTTC. It is translated as CSASYQAGGYEQYF.